The T cell receptor beta chain described here comes from a study of blood T cells in healthy people across ages. The authors ran a second PCR of roughly 7 to 11 cycles using a sample-barcoded 5' primer and a J-beta primer mix. MiXCR, applied by TCRdb to the 5' RACE reads, yields one record per CDR3 protein. The sample holds 1.5 million to 2 million distinct CDR3 sequences, roughly 43% seen once. Study-level findings and limits: Unsorted PBMC material precluded a definitive naive versus antigen-experienced comparison.

This clonotype turned up a few times. Its cognate antigen is unknown. The sequencing sample was made of blood. The sequence derives from a human donor in good health.

CDR3 residues: CASSLSGTGGEQPQHF. The DNA of the CDR3 is TGTGCCAGCAGTTTATCCGGGACAGGGGGCGAACAGCCCCAGCATTTT. V usage is TRBV27 and J usage is TRBJ1-5; 12 bases are shared with TRBD1. With V trimmed by 0 bases and J by 7 bases, 4 bases remained unmatched. Germline V gene data show CDR1 as MNHEY and CDR2 as SMNVEV (reference sequence). The CDR3 spans 16 residues.